Shown below are 3 T cell receptor beta chains from a single sample sequenced in a study of PD-1 blockade in classical Hodgkin lymphoma. Time point specified: cycle 4 day 1 (C4D1), after more than 5 weeks of nivolumab. Every one of the patients relapsed after autologous stem cell transplantation (brentuximab vedotin exposure was variable). Thawed PBMCs were subjected to magnetic negative selection, which yielded isolated CD8+ T cells. The table came from immunoSEQ multiplex PCR; TCRdb's copy has only in-frame clones and leaves some out. The repertoire holds approximately 14,000 clones, with around nine tenths as singletons. Sequencing was performed on CD8+ T cells from blood, taken before the fourth cycle of nivolumab. The origin of the receptors is a human donor with classical Hodgkin lymphoma.

The chain has TRBV2 and TRBJ1-1; D gene unclear. V lost 7 bases to trimming and J lost 4 bases, with 4 bases between them. From germline, CDR1 is SNHLY and CDR2 FYNNEI. The CDR3 contains 10 residues. CDR3 nucleotides: TGTGCCAGCACCAGCACTGAAGCTTTCTTT. Its protein product is CASTSTEAFF.

The chain uses TRBV11-2 and TRBJ2-7; TRBD1 matches 7 bases. Trimming removed 3 bases from V and 11 bases from J; junction bases left unmatched: 7. This CDR3 region has 12 residues. Germline CDR1 is SGHAT and CDR2 is FQNNGV. CDR3 DNA sequence: TGTGCCAGCAGCTTTGGAGTACAGGGGAAGTACTTC. Residues: CASSFGVQGKYF.

This chain joins TRBV6-6 and TRBJ1-5; D is ambiguous. The V end was cut by 0 bases, the J end by 3 bases, with 9 bases between. The CDR3 is 15 residues long. In germline, CDR1 is MNHNY, CDR2 SVGAGI (reference sequence). CDR3 DNA sequence: TGTGCCAGCAGTTACTCGTACCAGGACAATCAGCCCCAGCATTTT. The encoded protein is CASSYSYQDNQPQHF.